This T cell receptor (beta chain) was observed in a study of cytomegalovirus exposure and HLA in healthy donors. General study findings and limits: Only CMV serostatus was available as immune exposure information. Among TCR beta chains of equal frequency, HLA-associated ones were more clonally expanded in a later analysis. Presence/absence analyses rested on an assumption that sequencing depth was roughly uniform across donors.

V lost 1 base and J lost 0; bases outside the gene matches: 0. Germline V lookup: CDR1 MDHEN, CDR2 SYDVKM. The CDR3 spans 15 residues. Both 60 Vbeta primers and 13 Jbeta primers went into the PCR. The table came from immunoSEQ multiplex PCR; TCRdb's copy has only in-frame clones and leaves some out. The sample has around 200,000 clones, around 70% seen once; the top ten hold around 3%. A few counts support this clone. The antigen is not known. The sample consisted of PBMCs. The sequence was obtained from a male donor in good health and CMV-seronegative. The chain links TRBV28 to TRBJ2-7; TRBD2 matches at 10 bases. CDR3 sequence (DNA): TGTGCCAGCAGTTTATCTAGCGGGAGCTCCTACGAGCAGTACTTC. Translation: CASSLSSGSSYEQYF.